Following are 23 T cell receptor beta chains from one sample sequenced in a study of response to subunit inactivated influenza vaccine. TCRdb re-called the RT-PCR reads through MiXCR, storing one row per CDR3 protein. Among about 620,000 distinct CDR3 sequences listed, 10% to 15% were seen once. The source material was PBMCs from blood, sampled on the day of vaccination. The receptors were sampled from a man in his forties or fifties who received an inactivated influenza vaccine.

The chain recombines TRBV4-2 with TRBJ2-7, with D perhaps being TRBD1 or TRBD2 (6 bases each). The germline V and J ends were trimmed by 4 bases and 3 bases, with 16 bases remaining between them. The germline V gene has CDR1 LGHNA and CDR2 YNFKEQ. The CDR3 consists of 15 residues. The CDR3 is CASSPSGAGYYEQYF. The CDR3 DNA reads TGTGCCAGCAGCCCATCGGGGGCCGGATACTACGAGCAGTACTTC.

Ten or more counts support this clonotype. V and J are TRBV20-1 and TRBJ2-1; 7 nucleotides agree with TRBD2. Germline trimming cut 4 bases from V and 10 bases from J; bases unmatched to any gene: 10. The CDR3 runs 13 residues. Germline CDR1 and CDR2: DFQATT and SNEGSKA (reference sequence). This CDR3 reads CSAMGEGRGEQFF. The CDR3 bases are TGCAGTGCTATGGGGGAGGGCCGGGGGGAGCAGTTCTTC.

This clonotype showed up just a few times. The CDR3, as DNA: TGCGCCAGCAGACGACAGGTGTTGGGCACAGATACGCAGTATTTT. This encodes CASRRQVLGTDTQYF. The rearrangement links TRBV5-1 to TRBJ2-3, with D possibly being TRBD1 (6 bases). Germline V lookup: CDR1 SGHRS, CDR2 YFSETQ. The CDR3 covers 15 residues. The V and J ends lost 5 bases and 1 base respectively, with 14 bases between them.

This chain connects TRBV5-1 to TRBJ2-5, with 9 bases fitting TRBD2. Trimming took 2 bases from V and 0 from J; bases not matched to a gene: 5. This CDR3 spans 16 amino acids. Looked up from germline, CDR1 is SGHRS and CDR2 is YFSETQ. DNA of the CDR3: TGCGCCAGCAGCTTCGGGGCTAGCGGGAACCAAGAGACCCAGTACTTC. Translation gives CASSFGASGNQETQYF.

This clonotype was seen more than once but under ten times. This sequence joins TRBV10-3 and TRBJ1-5; tentatively, D is TRBD1 (6 bases). Germline V gives CDR1 ENHRY, CDR2 SYGVKD. The length of the CDR3 is 13 residues. The V end was cut by 7 bases, the J end by 0 bases, with 7 bases between. DNA of the CDR3: TGTGCCATCACAGGGGATAGCAATCAGCCCCAGCATTTT. Residues: CAITGDSNQPQHF.

This sequence joins TRBV5-6 and TRBJ2-1; 12 bases agree with TRBD2. V lost 1 base, J lost 6 bases, and 8 bases stayed unmatched. The CDR3 covers 17 residues. In germline, CDR1 is SGHDT, CDR2 YYEEEE. CDR3 residues: CASSLFLAGGTRNEQFF. The CDR3 DNA sequence: TGTGCCAGCAGCTTGTTTCTAGCGGGAGGGACACGCAATGAGCAGTTCTTC.

This clonotype has just a few counts. The chain employs TRBV6-2 or TRBV6-3 and TRBJ2-1; 11 bases are a match to TRBD2. V trimming: 4 bases; J trimming: 7 bases; junction bases outside the gene matches: 15. CDR3 size: 18 residues. Per germline, CDR1 MNHEY and CDR2 SVGEGT. DNA for the CDR3: TGTGCCAGCAGTTCCCCCTCCGCGGCTAGCGGGAGGAGGAATGAGCAGTTCTTC. Amino acids: CASSSPSAASGRRNEQFF.

The rearrangement links TRBV4-3 to TRBJ1-1; D gene unclear. Per germline, CDR1 LGHNA and CDR2 YSLEER. The CDR3 loop spans 16 amino acids. V shed 5 bases and J shed 1 base, with 17 bases lying between them. CDR3 amino acids: CASSVLSPPGNTEAFF. CDR3 DNA: TGCGCCAGCAGCGTCTTGAGTCCGCCTGGGAACACTGAAGCTTTCTTT.

The chain combines TRBV6-5 with TRBJ1-2, with D maybe TRBD1 (5 bases). Trimming removed 0 bases from V and 3 bases from J, with 14 bases in between. The V gene's germline CDR1 is MNHEY and CDR2 SVGAGI. The CDR3 has 16 residues. This CDR3 reads CASSYSFDGAYYGYTF. For the CDR3, the DNA is TGTGCCAGCAGTTACTCGTTTGACGGGGCGTACTATGGCTACACCTTC.

The chain recombines TRBV20-1 with TRBJ2-7, with D perhaps given as TRBD1 or TRBD2 (6 bases each). Germline-derived CDR1 and CDR2 are DFQATT and SNEGSKA (reference sequence). The CDR3 runs 19 residues. V was cut by 2 bases and J by 2 bases, with 28 bases left in between. CDR3 protein: CSARSPGGGRASGTYEQYF. CDR3 bases: TGCAGTGCTAGATCCCCGGGTGGGGGGCGAGCCTCAGGGACCTACGAGCAGTACTTC.

This clonotype was counted ten times or more. This chain links TRBV6-2 or TRBV6-3 with TRBJ2-1; D uncertain. The V gene lost 0 bases and the J gene lost 6 bases, with 9 bases spanning the gap. CDR1 MNHEY and CDR2 SVGEGT come from the germline V gene. The CDR3 covers 14 residues. The CDR3 reads CASSYSRRSNEQFF. CDR3 coding DNA: TGTGCCAGCAGTTACTCAAGAAGGAGCAATGAGCAGTTCTTC.

This chain connects TRBV10-3 to TRBJ2-3, with 9 positions matching TRBD2. Trimming took 10 bases from V and 1 from J; bases not matched to a gene: 6. Looked up from germline, CDR1 is ENHRY and CDR2 is SYGVKD. The CDR3 runs to 14 residues. CDR3 nucleotide sequence: TGTGCCACCCGAAGGACTAGCGGCACAGATACGCAGTATTTT. As protein: CATRRTSGTDTQYF.

This chain uses TRBV29-1 with TRBJ2-2, with D hard to call. The CDR3 sequence is 12 residues long. V gave up 4 bases and J gave up 5 bases, with 8 bases separating them. Germline loops: CDR1 SQVTM, CDR2 ANQGSEA. The CDR3 spells CSVVAPTGELFF. Here the CDR3 DNA reads TGCAGCGTTGTTGCCCCAACCGGGGAGCTGTTTTTT.

This clonotype was seen a handful of times. This chain joins TRBV3-1 and TRBJ2-1; 10 nucleotides match TRBD1. The trim removed 11 bases at V and 7 bases at J, leaving 20 bases unmatched. The CDR3 spans 17 residues. Germline values: CDR1 LGHDT, CDR2 YNNKEL (reference sequence). The CDR3 coding sequence is TGTGCCTCCAGCGGAAGCGCCGGGACAGGGGTAGGGAATGAGCAGTTCTTC. This gives the protein CASSGSAGTGVGNEQFF.

CDR3 coding DNA: TGTGCCAGCAGCCCCGGGCGGGGGGGCCTTTGGGAGACCCAGTACTTC. This translates into CASSPGRGGLWETQYF. The chain has TRBV3-1 and TRBJ2-5; 9 bases are shared with TRBD2. Germline CDR1 is LGHDT and CDR2 is YNNKEL (reference sequence). Losses at the gene ends were 4 bases for V and 5 bases for J; bases not matched to a gene: 11. The CDR3 runs 16 residues.

The chain links TRBV20-1 to TRBJ2-5, with a possible D match to TRBD1 (5 bases). Trimming pared 0 bases from V and 3 bases from J, leaving 11 bases between. The V gene's germline CDR1 is DFQATT and CDR2 SNEGSKA (reference sequence). CDR3 size: 14 residues. The chain's CDR3 is CSAREVGREETQYF. The CDR3 nucleotides are TGCAGTGCTAGAGAGGTGGGCAGGGAAGAGACCCAGTACTTC.

The V call is TRBV7-2, the J call TRBJ1-5; 7 nucleotides line up with TRBD1. Germline CDR1 reads SGHTA; CDR2 reads FQGNSA. J gave up 6 bases and V 4 bases, and 15 bases lay outside the gene matches. The length of the CDR3 is 17 residues. DNA of the CDR3: TGTGCCAGCAGCTACGTACTAGGGACAGCCGCGTCTCAGCCCCAGCATTTT. This translates into CASSYVLGTAASQPQHF.

This clonotype has a handful of counts. As DNA, the CDR3 is TGTGCCAGCAGTCGGCTAGCGGGGTTCCCAGATACGCAGTATTTT. Amino acid sequence: CASSRLAGFPDTQYF. V and J are TRBV12-3 or TRBV12-4 and TRBJ2-3; 9 nucleotides line up with TRBD2. Unmatched junction bases numbered 7, after V lost 5 bases and J lost 4 bases. The CDR3 runs to 15 residues.

Many counts were recorded for this clonotype. This chain uses TRBV29-1 with TRBJ2-3; D gene unclear. CDR1 and CDR2 from the germline V gene are SQVTM and ANQGSEA. This CDR3 region has 13 residues. V was pared by 5 bases and J by 2 bases, with 11 bases between. DNA of the CDR3: TGCAGCGTTAAAGGCAGGAACACAGATACGCAGTATTTT. It specifies CSVKGRNTDTQYF.

The genes are TRBV4-1 and TRBJ1-5, with D maybe TRBD1 (5 bases). The CDR3 runs to 15 residues. Trimming stripped 1 base from V and 2 bases from J, with 9 bases between. The germline CDR1 and CDR2 sequences are MGHRA and YSYEKL. The CDR3 reads CASSQALGGNQPQHF. As DNA, the CDR3 is TGCGCCAGCAGCCAAGCACTGGGGGGCAATCAGCCCCAGCATTTT.

This clonotype has a single count. This chain links TRBV20-1 with TRBJ2-4; D unclear. The CDR3 loop spans 13 amino acids. Germline lookup yields CDR1 DFQATT and CDR2 SNEGSKA (reference sequence). Deletions cut 6 bases from V and 0 bases from J, with 9 bases between. CDR3 region: CSAENLAKNIQYF. In DNA, the CDR3 is TGCAGTGCCGAGAACCTAGCCAAAAACATTCAGTACTTC.

This clonotype was detected only a few times. Relative to the germline gene, one junction end is altered; a read error may explain this. The genes are TRBV7-8 and TRBJ2-5, with D possibly matching TRBD1 (6 bases). Germline V CDR1 and CDR2: SGHVS, FQNEAQ. The CDR3 has 13 amino acids. This CDR3 is CASSLAGRDTRDF. The CDR3 nucleotides are TGTGCCAGCAGCTTAGCAGGCAGGGACACCCGGGACTTC. Full variable domain (remainder filled in from reference TRBV7-8 and TRBJ2-5): GAGVSQSPRYKVAKRGQDVALRCDPISGHVSLFWYQQALGQGPEFLTYFQNEAQLDKSGLPSDRFFAERPEGSVSTLKIQRTQQEDSAVYLCASSLAGRDTRDFGPGTRLLVL.

The chain carries TRBV9 and TRBJ1-2, with a weak D call TRBD1 (5 bases). Germline CDR1 is SGDLS and CDR2 is YYNGEE. The CDR3 has 14 residues. V gave up 3 bases and J gave up 2 bases, with 11 bases separating them. The DNA for the CDR3 is TGTGCCAGCAGCGCCCAAGCAGGGAACTATGGCTACACCTTC. Translated, it gives CASSAQAGNYGYTF.